Given below is one T cell receptor (beta chain) in context. These data are taken from a study of blood T cell repertoires in COVID-19. Study as a whole: The United States, Italy and Spain supplied acute and convalescent COVID-19 samples. Sources were T cells, B-cell-depleted T cells, or PBMCs; the material itself was cDNA or gDNA.

Per germline, CDR1 SGHVS and CDR2 FQNEAQ. The CDR3 length is 13 residues. V lost 5 bases, J lost 4 bases, and 11 bases lay in between. In the study's own analysis: Using reference gene primer amplification, nucleated cell counts were estimated. Some clones are missing from TCRdb's copy, which holds only in-frame ones; the method was immunoSEQ multiplex PCR. The DNA was the basis for D and trimming; V, J and clone size are from that table. The data contain around 200,000 clones, around three quarters of them singletons. Sequenced sample: peripheral blood. The TCR comes from a woman aged 65 to 85 with acute or convalescent COVID-19. The chain joins TRBV7-8 to TRBJ1-1, with D unclear. CDR3 amino acids: CASSPGWGTEAFF. The CDR3 DNA follows: TGTGCCAGCAGCCCGGGGTGGGGCACTGAAGCTTTCTTT.